This T cell receptor beta chain originates from a study of blood T cell repertoires in COVID-19. Data came from immunoSEQ multiplex PCR; TCRdb stores just in-frame clones and leaves some out. The sample gives 250,000 or so clones, approximately 85% of which show up once; roughly an eighth is in the top ten. V was pared by 5 bases and J by 8 bases, with 13 bases between. CDR1 and CDR2 (germline): LNHDA, SQIVND (reference sequence). The CDR3 has 13 residues. This clone appeared a single time. Sequencing input: peripheral blood. The gene calls are TRBV19 and TRBJ2-1; TRBD2 is a possible D gene (6 bases). The receptor's source is an older man with acute or convalescent COVID-19. Written as DNA, the CDR3 is TGTGCCAGTAGTCTACGGGAGTTCGATGAGCAGTTCTTC. Translated: CASSLREFDEQFF.